The next 5 T cell receptor beta chains were all read from a single sample in a study of T cells in Graves' hyperthyroidism and ophthalmopathy. Amplification of TCR beta CDR3 regions used RNA as the template. An initial round of RT-PCR targeting the TCR CDR3 relied on the HTBI primer set. Each CDR3 protein gets one entry after TCRdb re-called the multiplex PCR reads with MiXCR. The table records about 570,000 distinct CDR3 sequences, 12% to 15% of them present only once. Specimen: blood. Receptor source: a woman in her 40s with Graves' hyperthyroidism.

Ten or more counts support this clonotype. The chain combines TRBV12-3 or TRBV12-4 with TRBJ1-3, with unresolved D. The CDR3 has 16 residues. V gave up 1 base and J gave up 0 bases, with 10 bases separating them. The CDR3 DNA sequence: TGTGCCAGCAGTTTAGGTCCTCCCTCCTCTGGAAACACCATATATTTT. Protein sequence: CASSLGPPSSGNTIYF.

V is TRBV2 and J is TRBJ2-7; D is unclear. Germline V CDR1 and CDR2: SNHLY, FYNNEI. The CDR3 spans 13 residues. The ends were cut back, 3 bases at V and 3 bases at J, with 9 bases in the middle. In DNA, the CDR3 is TGTGCCAGCAGTGACCAACTTGGCTACGAGCAGTACTTC. Protein: CASSDQLGYEQYF.

This clonotype occurred a few times. This CDR3 is CASTPRIGGQETQYF. The CDR3 DNA is TGCGCCAGCACCCCCAGGATAGGGGGCCAAGAGACCCAGTACTTC. The V gene is TRBV5-1, the J gene TRBJ2-5; a weak D match, TRBD1 (6 bases). The V and J ends lost 6 bases and 1 base respectively, with 16 bases between them. This CDR3 has 15 amino acids. CDR1 is SGHRS, CDR2 YFSETQ, per germline.

This clonotype was seen repeatedly, ten times or more. Here the CDR3 reads CASSNRLIKLFF. The CDR3 DNA reads TGTGCCAGCAGTAACAGACTAATTAAACTGTTTTTT. The rearrangement links TRBV12-3 or TRBV12-4 to TRBJ1-4; no definite D call. The CDR3 contains 12 residues. V was pared by 5 bases and J by 11 bases, with 12 bases between.

This clonotype was counted ten times or more. The chain recombines TRBV10-3 with TRBJ1-1; D is possibly TRBD1 (6 bases). This CDR3 contains 14 residues. From germline, CDR1 is ENHRY and CDR2 SYGVKD. V lost 0 bases and J lost 5, with 10 bases in between. DNA of the CDR3: TGTGCCATCAGTGAGTCAGGGGGTCGGACTGAAGCTTTCTTT. Amino acid sequence: CAISESGGRTEAFF.